One T cell receptor (beta chain) is described in this entry. Its antigen is not identified. The sample comes from a study of T cell responses to AZD1222 COVID-19 vaccine. Study-wide results and caveats: Among AZD1222 vaccinees, only five or six were seropositive at baseline. When two AZD1222 doses had been given, Spike-specific TCR breadth and depth rose.

The assay was immunoSEQ multiplex PCR, and TCRdb's table has in-frame clones only and misses some. The sample includes around 99,000 clones, 75% to 90% of them seen just once. V was shortened by 5 bases and J by 0 bases, with 14 bases between the two germline ends. CDR1 is SGHTA, CDR2 FQGNSA, per germline. The CDR3 spans 15 residues. This TCR was recovered from an adult in good health. Sequencing used peripheral blood, obtained on day 0 of AZD1222 vaccination. V and J are TRBV7-2 and TRBJ2-7; either TRBD1 or TRBD2 may supply D (7 bases each). The CDR3 spells CASSPQGGASYEQYF. The CDR3 DNA reads as TGTGCCAGCAGCCCCCAGGGGGGGGCCTCCTACGAGCAGTACTTC.